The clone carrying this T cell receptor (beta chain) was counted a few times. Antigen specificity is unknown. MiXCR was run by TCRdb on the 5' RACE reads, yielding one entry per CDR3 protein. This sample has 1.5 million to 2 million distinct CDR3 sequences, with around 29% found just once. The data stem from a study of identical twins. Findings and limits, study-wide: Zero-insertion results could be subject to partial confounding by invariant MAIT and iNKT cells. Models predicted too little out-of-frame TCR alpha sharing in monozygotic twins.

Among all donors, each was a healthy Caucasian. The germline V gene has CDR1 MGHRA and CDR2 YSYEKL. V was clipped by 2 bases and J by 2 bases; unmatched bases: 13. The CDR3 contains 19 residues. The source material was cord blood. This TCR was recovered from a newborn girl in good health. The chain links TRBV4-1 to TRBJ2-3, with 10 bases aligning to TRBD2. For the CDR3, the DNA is TGCGCCAGCAGCCAAAGGTCGAGCGGGGGGGTCTCCTTCACAGATACGCAGTATTTT. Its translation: CASSQRSSGGVSFTDTQYF.